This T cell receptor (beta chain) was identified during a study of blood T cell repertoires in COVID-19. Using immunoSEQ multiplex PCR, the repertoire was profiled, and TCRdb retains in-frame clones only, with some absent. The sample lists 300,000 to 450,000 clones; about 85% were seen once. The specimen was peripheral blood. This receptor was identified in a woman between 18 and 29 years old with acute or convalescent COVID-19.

CDR3 protein: CARSTGTEAFF. CDR3 DNA: TGTGCCAGAAGCACAGGCACTGAAGCTTTCTTT. The chain uses TRBV2 and TRBJ1-1; TRBD1 is a possible D gene (5 bases). This CDR3 has 11 amino acids. V was cut by 9 bases and J by 4 bases, with 9 bases left in between. From germline, CDR1 is SNHLY and CDR2 FYNNEI.